This TCR beta chain is from a study of T-cell memory formation after mild COVID-19. The CDR3 contains 11 residues. Germline lookup yields CDR1 DFQATT and CDR2 SNEGSKA (reference sequence). V was shortened by 6 bases and J by 11 bases, with 14 bases between the two germline ends. TCRdb re-called the 5' RACE reads with MiXCR, one entry per CDR3 protein. The sample holds about 170,000 distinct CDR3 sequences, around 13% seen once. The rearrangement uses TRBV20-1 and TRBJ2-1, with D maybe TRBD1 (5 bases). This receptor was taken from a man in his late teens or twenties who had mild COVID-19 (a few samples of this study predate the infection). Cell type and time point are not known. The sequenced sample was PBMCs or a T cell subset sorted from them (not recorded which). CDR3 sequence: CSALAQAQQFF. DNA for the CDR3: TGCAGTGCCCTTGCACAGGCCCAGCAGTTCTTC.